These T cell receptor beta chains were read from a single sample in a study of glioma-infiltrating T cells. TCRdb processed the multiplex PCR reads anew with MiXCR; each CDR3 protein has one entry. The data show about 210,000 distinct CDR3 sequences, with 25% to 35% seen just once and 20% held by the top ten. Specimen: glioma tissue, nonneoplastic brain tissue, or PBMCs (not recorded which). These receptor sequences come from a human donor with low-grade glioma or glioblastoma, undergoing nonglioma brain surgery, or in good health (not recorded which). The conserved cysteine and the conserved F or W are not part of the CDR3 here.

V | CDR3
TRBV9 | ASSPHQGMNTEAF
TRBV4-2 | ASSRSIGPDTQY
TRBV18 | ASSPRTGSTDTQY
TRBV6-1 | ASSSTRSHPQH
TRBV19 | ASSMGQPNQPQH
TRBV10-3 | ATGDSGSSNEQF
TRBV3-1 | ANGQDGTLGIQPQH
TRBV20-1 | SVLKGAFDEQY
TRBV20-1 | SARPGTGGDTQY
TRBV4-2 | ASSQDGREQY
TRBV2 | ASSMTSGSAYEQY
TRBV19 | ASSISGRSNQPQH
TRBV12-3/TRBV12-4 | ASRRTADYGYT
TRBV12-3/TRBV12-4 | ANSLLVVKETQY
TRBV19 | ASKPSWATSAHTQY
TRBV20-1 | SAVGTSFDEQF
TRBV20-1 | SARGGGAADTQY